The subject of this entry is one T cell receptor (beta chain). Participant ages covered about 18 to 89 years across 24 US areas. In assigning cohorts, the study relied on participant-reported clinical history. Original data processing: Estimation of nucleated cell counts was performed using reference gene primer amplification. Clones were sequenced by immunoSEQ multiplex PCR, and TCRdb holds only the in-frame ones, with some missing. V and J calls and clone size come straight from that table; D and trimming were deduced from the DNA. The table includes over 250,000 clones, about 88% detected once. This sample was included in a study of blood T cell repertoires in COVID-19. CDR3 length: 13 amino acids. V was trimmed by 4 bases and J by 5 bases, leaving 12 bases between them. CDR1 SGHDN and CDR2 FVKESK come from the germline V gene.

This sequence joins TRBV14 and TRBJ2-7; no definite D call. This clonotype was sampled from a man aged 30-40 years with acute COVID-19. Sequenced sample: PBMCs or T cells enriched from blood (not recorded which). The chain's CDR3 is CASSPRQDDEQYV. CDR3 sequence (DNA): TGTGCCAGCAGCCCTCGACAAGACGACGAGCAGTACGTC.